This T cell receptor beta chain derives from a study of blood T cell repertoires in COVID-19. Overall study context: Italy, Spain and the United States were the sources of the convalescent and acute COVID-19 samples. PBMCs, B-cell-depleted T cells, or T cells provided the cDNA or gDNA that made up the material.

There are 14 residues in the CDR3. V lost 6 bases, J lost 0 bases, and 10 bases lay in between. Germline CDR1 and CDR2: MNHEY and SMNVEV (reference sequence). In the authors' workflow: From reference gene primer amplification, estimates of nucleated cell counts were derived. TCRdb's copy holds only in-frame clones and misses some; the assay was immunoSEQ multiplex PCR. That table is the source of V, J and clone size, and D and trimming were worked out from the DNA. In the table there are over 400,000 clones, 80% to 90% of which are singletons. The V call is TRBV27, the J call TRBJ2-3, with D uncertain. Material: peripheral blood. The receptor's source is a human donor in a cohort sampled during active COVID-19. CDR3 protein: CASSKERSTDTQYF. CDR3 coding DNA: TGTGCCAGCAGCAAGGAGAGAAGCACAGATACGCAGTATTTT.